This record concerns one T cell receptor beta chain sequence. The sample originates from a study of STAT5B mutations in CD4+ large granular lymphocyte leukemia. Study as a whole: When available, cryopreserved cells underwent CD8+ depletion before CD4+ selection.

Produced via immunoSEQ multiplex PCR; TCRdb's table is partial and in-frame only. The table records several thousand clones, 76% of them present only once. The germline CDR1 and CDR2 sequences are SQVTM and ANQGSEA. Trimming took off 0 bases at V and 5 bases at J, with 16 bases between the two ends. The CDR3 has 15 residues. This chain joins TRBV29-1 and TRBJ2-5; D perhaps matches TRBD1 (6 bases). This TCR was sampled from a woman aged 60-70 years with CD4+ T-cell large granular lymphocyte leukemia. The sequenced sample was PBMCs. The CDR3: CSVEDQKGEWETQYF. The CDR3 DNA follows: TGCAGCGTTGAAGACCAAAAGGGGGAATGGGAGACCCAGTACTTC. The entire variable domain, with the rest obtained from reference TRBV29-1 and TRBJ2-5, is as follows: SAVISQKPSRDICQRGTSLTIQCQVDSQVTMMFWYRQQPGQSLTLIATANQGSEATYESGFVIDKFPISRPNLTFSTLTVSNMSPEDSSIYLCSVEDQKGEWETQYFGPGTRLLVL.